This TCR beta chain stems from a study of OX40 agonist ivuxolimab in advanced cancers. Overall study: Patients with hepatocellular carcinoma, melanoma, renal cell or head and neck cancer made up the dose-escalation patients.

Here immunoSEQ multiplex PCR was the method, and the copy in TCRdb shows in-frame clones only, minus some. The sample consists of about 94,000 clones, about 92% of them appearing once. As concerns this clone: The same CDR3 also results from other DNA sequences found in this sample.

The receptor comes from an adult with an advanced solid tumor such as melanoma, head and neck, liver or kidney cancer. The material was CD4+ or CD8+ T cells sorted from blood, obtained in a trial of the OX40 agonist ivuxolimab.

CDR3 loop: CASSYGLQETQYF. DNA for the CDR3: TGTGCCAGCAGTTACGGGCTACAAGAGACCCAGTACTTC. The rearrangement links TRBV6-5 to TRBJ2-5; no reliable D call. Trimming removed 2 bases at V and 2 bases at J, with 6 bases between. Germline V gene lookup returns CDR1 MNHEY and CDR2 SVGAGI. The CDR3 runs to 13 residues.